One and the same sample provided the 3 T cell receptor beta chains below, sequenced in a study of beta chain features in type 1 diabetes. Overall study results and limits: Within each of all four CD4+ subsets, Type 1 diabetes patients had TCRB CDR3s that were moderately but significantly shorter.

Every bit of the isolated RNA underwent reverse transcription, so sequencing read expressed TCRB transcripts. The method was immunoSEQ multiplex PCR; TCRdb's version includes in-frame clones alone and lacks a portion of them. This sample has under 200,000 clones; about a tenth occur once, and the top ten carry more than 0.4%. These receptors' antigens are unknown. Specimen: central memory CD4+ T cells from blood. These receptors came from a man younger than 45 with type 1 diabetes.

This clone was seen more than once but under ten times. The chain recombines TRBV9 with TRBJ2-2; possibly TRBD2 for D (6 bases). The CDR3 is 16 residues long. V was cut by 0 bases and J by 6 bases, with 15 bases left in between. Germline-derived CDR1 and CDR2 are SGDLS and YYNGEE. The CDR3 DNA sequence: TGTGCCAGCAGCGTAGGCATCGGGGGAGGATCCGGGGAGCTGTTTTTT. Its translation is CASSVGIGGGSGELFF.

This clone was found a few times. This chain links TRBV6-5 with TRBJ1-2; maybe TRBD1 (6 bases). Germline-derived CDR1 and CDR2 are MNHEY and SVGAGI. CDR3 length: 11 amino acids. Trimming took 6 bases from V and 6 from J, leaving 8 bases between them. The CDR3 loop is CASRHRDGYTF. The CDR3 DNA is TGTGCCAGCAGGCACAGGGATGGCTACACCTTC.

The chain couples TRBV5-6 to TRBJ2-7, with TRBD2 identical over 9 bases. This CDR3 has 15 amino acids. Trimming took 1 base from V and 6 from J; bases not matched to a gene: 8. Germline V gene sequence: CDR1 SGHDT, CDR2 YYEEEE. CDR3 amino acids: CASSLSGAGGGEQYF. CDR3 nucleotides: TGTGCCAGCAGCTTGAGTGGAGCGGGAGGAGGCGAGCAGTACTTC. Full variable domain (remainder filled in from reference TRBV5-6 and TRBJ2-7): DAGVTQSPTHLIKTRGQQVTLRCSPKSGHDTVSWYQQALGQGPQFIFQYYEEEERQRGNFPDRFSGHQFPNYSSELNVNALLLGDSALYLCASSLSGAGGGEQYFGPGTRLTVT.